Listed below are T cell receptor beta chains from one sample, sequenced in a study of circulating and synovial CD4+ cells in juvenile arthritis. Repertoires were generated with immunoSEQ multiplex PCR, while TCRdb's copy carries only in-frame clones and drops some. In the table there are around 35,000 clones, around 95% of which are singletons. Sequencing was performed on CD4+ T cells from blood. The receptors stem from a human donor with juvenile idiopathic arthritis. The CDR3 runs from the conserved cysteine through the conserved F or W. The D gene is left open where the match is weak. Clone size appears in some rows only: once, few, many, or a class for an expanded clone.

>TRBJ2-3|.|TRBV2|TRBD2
CARTSGGGYTDTQYF
TGTGCCAGAACCTCGGGGGGTGGGTACACAGATACGCAGTATTTT
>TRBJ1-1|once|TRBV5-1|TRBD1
CASSSTGTGAHTEAFF
TGCGCCAGCAGCTCTACCGGGACAGGGGCCCACACTGAAGCTTTCTTT
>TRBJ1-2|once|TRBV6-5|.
CASSYRDTAYGYTF
TGTGCCAGCAGTTACCGTGACACAGCCTATGGCTACACCTTC
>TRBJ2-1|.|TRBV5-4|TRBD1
CASSLRTGPYNEQFF
TGTGCCAGCAGCTTGCGGACAGGTCCCTACAATGAGCAGTTCTTC
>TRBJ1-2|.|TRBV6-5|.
CASRRGTPYGYTF
TGTGCCAGCCGCAGGGGAACTCCCTATGGCTACACCTTC
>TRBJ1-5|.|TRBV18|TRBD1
CASSPQGQGTEQPQHF
TGTGCCAGCTCACCTCAGGGACAGGGAACGGAGCAGCCCCAGCATTTT
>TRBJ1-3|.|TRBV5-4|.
CASSRDLDSSGNTIYF
TGTGCCAGCAGCCGCGACCTTGACAGTTCTGGAAACACCATATATTTT
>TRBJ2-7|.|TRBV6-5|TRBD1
CASRSGTGYYEQYF
TGTGCCAGCCGCTCTGGGACAGGGTACTACGAGCAGTACTTC
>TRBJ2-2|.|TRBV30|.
CAWSTGAPITGELFF
TGTGCCTGGAGTACGGGAGCCCCCATCACCGGGGAGCTGTTTTTT
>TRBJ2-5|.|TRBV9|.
CASSAGVSPETQYF
TGTGCCAGCAGCGCGGGAGTGTCGCCGGAGACCCAGTACTTC
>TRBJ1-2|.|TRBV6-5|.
CASSRTETNYGYTF
TGTGCCAGCAGTCGGACAGAGACTAACTATGGCTACACCTTC